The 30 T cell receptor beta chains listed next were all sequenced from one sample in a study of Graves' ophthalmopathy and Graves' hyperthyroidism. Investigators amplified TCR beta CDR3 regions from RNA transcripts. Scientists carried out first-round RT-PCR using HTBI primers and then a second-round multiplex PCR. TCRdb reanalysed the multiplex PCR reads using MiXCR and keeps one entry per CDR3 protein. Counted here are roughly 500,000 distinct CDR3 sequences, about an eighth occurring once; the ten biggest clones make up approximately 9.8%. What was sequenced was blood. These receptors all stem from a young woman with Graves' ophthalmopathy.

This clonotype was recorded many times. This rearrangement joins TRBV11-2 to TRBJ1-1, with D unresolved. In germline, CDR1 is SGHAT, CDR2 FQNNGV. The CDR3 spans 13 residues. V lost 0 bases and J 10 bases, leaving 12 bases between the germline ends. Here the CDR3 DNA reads TGTGCCAGCAGCTTAGATTTGGCTTACGGAGCTTTCTTT. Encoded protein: CASSLDLAYGAFF.

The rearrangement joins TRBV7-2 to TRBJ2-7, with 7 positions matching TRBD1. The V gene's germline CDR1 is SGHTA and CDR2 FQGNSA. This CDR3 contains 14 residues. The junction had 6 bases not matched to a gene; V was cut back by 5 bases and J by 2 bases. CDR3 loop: CASSPSQGAYEQYF. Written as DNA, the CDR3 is TGTGCCAGCAGCCCTAGCCAGGGGGCCTACGAGCAGTACTTC.

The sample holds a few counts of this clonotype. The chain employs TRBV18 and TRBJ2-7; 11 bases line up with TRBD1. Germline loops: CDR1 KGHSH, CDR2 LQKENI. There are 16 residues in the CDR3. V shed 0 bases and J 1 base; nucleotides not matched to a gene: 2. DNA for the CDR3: TGTGCCAGCTCACCACCGGGACAGGGGGAATCCTACGAGCAGTACTTC. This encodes CASSPPGQGESYEQYF.

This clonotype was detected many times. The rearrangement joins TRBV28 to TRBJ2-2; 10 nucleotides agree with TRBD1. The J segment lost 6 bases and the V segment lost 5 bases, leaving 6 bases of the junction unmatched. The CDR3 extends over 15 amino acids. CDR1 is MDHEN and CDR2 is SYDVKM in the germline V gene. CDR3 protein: CASSPRGQGSGELFF. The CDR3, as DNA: TGTGCCAGCAGTCCCAGGGGACAGGGGTCCGGGGAGCTGTTTTTT.

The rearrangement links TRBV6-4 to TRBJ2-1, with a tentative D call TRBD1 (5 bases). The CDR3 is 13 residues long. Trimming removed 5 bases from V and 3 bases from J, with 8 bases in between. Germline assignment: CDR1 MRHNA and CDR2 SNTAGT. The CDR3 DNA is TGTGCCAGCAGTTACGACAGCTACAATGAGCAGTTCTTC. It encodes CASSYDSYNEQFF.

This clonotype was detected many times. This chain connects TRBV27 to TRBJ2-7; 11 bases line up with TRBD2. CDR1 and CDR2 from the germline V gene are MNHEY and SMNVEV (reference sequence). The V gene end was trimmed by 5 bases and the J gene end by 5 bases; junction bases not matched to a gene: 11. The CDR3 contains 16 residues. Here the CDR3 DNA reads TGTGCCAGCAGTCCCTCCAAGACTAGCGGGATCGACGAGCAGTACTTC. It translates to CASSPSKTSGIDEQYF.

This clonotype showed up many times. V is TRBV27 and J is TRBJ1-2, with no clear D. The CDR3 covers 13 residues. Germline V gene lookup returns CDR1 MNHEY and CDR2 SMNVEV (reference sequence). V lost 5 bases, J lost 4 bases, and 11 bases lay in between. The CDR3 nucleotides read TGTGCCAGCAGTGTAAACAGATTCTATGGCTACACCTTC. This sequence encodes CASSVNRFYGYTF.

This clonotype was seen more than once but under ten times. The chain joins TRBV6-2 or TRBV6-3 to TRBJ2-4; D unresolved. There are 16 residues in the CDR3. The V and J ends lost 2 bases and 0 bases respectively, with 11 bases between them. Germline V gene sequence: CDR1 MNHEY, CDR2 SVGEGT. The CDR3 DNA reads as TGTGCCAGCAGTTACCCTCCCGGTCAAGCCAAAAACATTCAGTACTTC. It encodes CASSYPPGQAKNIQYF.

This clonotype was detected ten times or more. CDR3 DNA: TGTGCCAGCGGGGACAGGGGCTTTTACGAGACCGGGGAGCTGTTTTTT. Translation: CASGDRGFYETGELFF. This chain links TRBV2 with TRBJ2-2; TRBD1 aligns across 10 bases. The CDR3 has 16 residues. Germline assignment: CDR1 SNHLY and CDR2 FYNNEI. V gave up 8 bases and J gave up 5 bases; unmatched junction bases: 11.

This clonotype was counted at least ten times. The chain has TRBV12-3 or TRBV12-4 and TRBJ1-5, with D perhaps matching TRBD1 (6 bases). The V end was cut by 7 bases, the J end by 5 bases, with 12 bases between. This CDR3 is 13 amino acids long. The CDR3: CASTQGWDQPQHF. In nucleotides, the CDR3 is TGTGCCAGCACTCAGGGGTGGGATCAGCCCCAGCATTTT.

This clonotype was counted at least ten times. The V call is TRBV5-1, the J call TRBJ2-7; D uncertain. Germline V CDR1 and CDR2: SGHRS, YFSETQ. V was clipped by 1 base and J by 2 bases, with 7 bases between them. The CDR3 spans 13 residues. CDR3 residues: CASSLSETYEQYF. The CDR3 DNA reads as TGCGCCAGCAGCTTGTCTGAAACCTACGAGCAGTACTTC.

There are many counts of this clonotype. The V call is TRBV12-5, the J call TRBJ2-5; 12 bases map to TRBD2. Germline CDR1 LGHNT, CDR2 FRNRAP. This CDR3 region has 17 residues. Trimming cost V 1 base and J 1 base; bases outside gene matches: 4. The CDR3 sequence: CASGLGQTSGGQETQYF. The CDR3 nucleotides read TGTGCTAGTGGTTTGGGACAGACTAGCGGGGGCCAAGAGACCCAGTACTTC.

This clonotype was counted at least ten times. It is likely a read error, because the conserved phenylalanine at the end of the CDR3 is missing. This CDR3 is CASRLGQGGPLFYEQYL. Written as DNA, the CDR3 is TGTGCCAGCAGGTTAGGACAGGGGGGACCCTTGTTCTACGAGCAGTACCTC. V gene TRBV28 combines with J gene TRBJ2-7, with TRBD1 identical over 10 bases. The CDR3 runs to 17 residues. Germline CDR1 is MDHEN and CDR2 is SYDVKM. J was trimmed by 3 bases and V by 6 bases; bases with no gene match: 14.

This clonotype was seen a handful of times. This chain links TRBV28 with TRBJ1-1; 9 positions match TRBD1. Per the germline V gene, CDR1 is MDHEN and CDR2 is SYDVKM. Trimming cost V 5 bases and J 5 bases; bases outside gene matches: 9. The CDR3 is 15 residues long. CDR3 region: CASSPNGQGYTEAFF. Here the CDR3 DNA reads TGTGCCAGCAGTCCAAATGGACAGGGGTATACTGAAGCTTTCTTT.

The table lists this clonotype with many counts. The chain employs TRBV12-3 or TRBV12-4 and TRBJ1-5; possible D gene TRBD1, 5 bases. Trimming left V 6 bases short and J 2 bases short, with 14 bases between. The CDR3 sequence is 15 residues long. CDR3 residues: CASSPLGTRNQPQHF. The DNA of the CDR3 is TGTGCCAGCAGCCCTCTTGGGACCCGCAATCAGCCCCAGCATTTT.

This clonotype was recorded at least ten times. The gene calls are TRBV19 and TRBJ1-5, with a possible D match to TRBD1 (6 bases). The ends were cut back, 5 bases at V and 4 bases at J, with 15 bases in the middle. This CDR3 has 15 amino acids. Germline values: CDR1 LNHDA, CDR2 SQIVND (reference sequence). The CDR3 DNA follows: TGTGCCAGTAGTTTGGAGGGGGGCCGGAATCAGCCCCAGCATTTT. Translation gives CASSLEGGRNQPQHF.

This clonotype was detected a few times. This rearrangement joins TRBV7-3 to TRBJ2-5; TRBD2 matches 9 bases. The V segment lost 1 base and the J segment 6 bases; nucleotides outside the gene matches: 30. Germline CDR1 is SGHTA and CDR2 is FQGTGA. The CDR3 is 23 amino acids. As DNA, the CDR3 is TGTGCCAGCAGCTTAATAGGAAGACTAGCGGACATTATAATACTGGGTAGTAGGAAGACCCAGTACTTC. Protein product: CASSLIGRLADIIILGSRKTQYF.

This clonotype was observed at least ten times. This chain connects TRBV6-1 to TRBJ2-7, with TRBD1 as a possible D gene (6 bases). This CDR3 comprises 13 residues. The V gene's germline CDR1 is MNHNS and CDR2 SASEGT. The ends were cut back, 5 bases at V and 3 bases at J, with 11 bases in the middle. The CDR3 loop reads CASSQTTGYEQYF. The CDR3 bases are TGTGCCAGCAGTCAAACGACAGGCTACGAGCAGTACTTC.

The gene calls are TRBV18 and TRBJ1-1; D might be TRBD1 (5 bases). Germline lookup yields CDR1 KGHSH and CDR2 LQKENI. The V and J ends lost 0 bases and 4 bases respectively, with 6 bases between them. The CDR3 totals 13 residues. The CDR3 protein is CASSPPQGTEAFF. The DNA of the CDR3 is TGTGCCAGCTCACCACCGCAGGGCACTGAAGCTTTCTTT.

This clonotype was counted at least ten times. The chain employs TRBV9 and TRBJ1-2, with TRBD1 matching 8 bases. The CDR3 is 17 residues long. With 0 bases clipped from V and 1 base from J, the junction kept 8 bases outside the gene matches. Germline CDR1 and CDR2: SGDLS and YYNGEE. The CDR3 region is CASSVATGGERNYGYTF. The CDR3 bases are TGTGCCAGCAGCGTAGCTACAGGGGGAGAACGTAACTATGGCTACACCTTC.

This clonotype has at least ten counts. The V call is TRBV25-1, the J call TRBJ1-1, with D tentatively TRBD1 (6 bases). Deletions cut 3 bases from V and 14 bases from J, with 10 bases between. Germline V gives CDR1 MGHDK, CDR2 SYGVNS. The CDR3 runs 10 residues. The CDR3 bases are TGTGCCAGCAGTGATTTTGGACAGTTCTTT. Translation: CASSDFGQFF.

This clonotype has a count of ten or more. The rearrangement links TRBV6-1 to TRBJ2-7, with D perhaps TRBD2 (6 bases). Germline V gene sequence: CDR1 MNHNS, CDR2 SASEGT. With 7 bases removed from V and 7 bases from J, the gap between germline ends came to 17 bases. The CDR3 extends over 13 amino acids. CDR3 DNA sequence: TGTGCCAGCATCCCCGGACTCGGAGGGGAGCAGTACTTC. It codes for CASIPGLGGEQYF.

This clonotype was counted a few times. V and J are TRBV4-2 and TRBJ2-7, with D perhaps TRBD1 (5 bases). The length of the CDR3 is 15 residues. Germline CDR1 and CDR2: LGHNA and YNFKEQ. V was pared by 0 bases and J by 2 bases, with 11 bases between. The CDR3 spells CASSQERGSTYEQYF. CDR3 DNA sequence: TGTGCCAGCAGCCAAGAAAGGGGCAGTACCTACGAGCAGTACTTC.

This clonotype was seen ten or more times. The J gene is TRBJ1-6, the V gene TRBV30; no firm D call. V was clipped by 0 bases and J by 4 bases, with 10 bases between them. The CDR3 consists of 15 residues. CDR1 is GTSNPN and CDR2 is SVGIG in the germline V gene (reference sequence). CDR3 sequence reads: CAWSVLNQYNSPLHF. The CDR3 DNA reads TGTGCCTGGAGTGTACTTAACCAGTATAATTCACCCCTCCACTTT.

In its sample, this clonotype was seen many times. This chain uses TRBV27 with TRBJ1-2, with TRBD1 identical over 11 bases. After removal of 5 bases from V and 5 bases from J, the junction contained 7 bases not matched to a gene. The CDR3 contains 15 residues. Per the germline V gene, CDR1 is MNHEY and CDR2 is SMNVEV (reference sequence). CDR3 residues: CASSARDRGGYGYTF. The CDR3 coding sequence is TGTGCCAGCAGTGCACGGGACAGGGGGGGATATGGCTACACCTTC.

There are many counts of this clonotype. CDR3 amino acids: CASSPPGAKPGNTIYF. The CDR3 region has the DNA TGTGCCAGCAGTCCCCCCGGGGCAAAACCTGGAAACACCATATATTTT. V usage is TRBV28 and J usage is TRBJ1-3; tentative D call: TRBD1 (5 bases). CDR1 and CDR2 (germline): MDHEN, SYDVKM. The CDR3 has 16 amino acids. V lost 5 bases to trimming and J lost 2 bases, with 16 bases between them.

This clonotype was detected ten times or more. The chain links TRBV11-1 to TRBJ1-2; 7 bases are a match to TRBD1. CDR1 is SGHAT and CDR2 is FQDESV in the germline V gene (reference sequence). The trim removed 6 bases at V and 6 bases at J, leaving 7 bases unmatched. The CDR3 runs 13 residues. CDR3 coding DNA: TGTGCCAGCAGTTTCCAACAGGGGAATGGCTACACCTTC. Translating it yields CASSFQQGNGYTF.

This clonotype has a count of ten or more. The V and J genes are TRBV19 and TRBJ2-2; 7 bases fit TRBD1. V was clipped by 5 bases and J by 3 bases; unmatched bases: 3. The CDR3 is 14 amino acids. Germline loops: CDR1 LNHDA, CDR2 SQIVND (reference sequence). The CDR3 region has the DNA TGTGCCAGTAGTGGGGGACAGTACACCGGGGAGCTGTTTTTT. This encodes CASSGGQYTGELFF.

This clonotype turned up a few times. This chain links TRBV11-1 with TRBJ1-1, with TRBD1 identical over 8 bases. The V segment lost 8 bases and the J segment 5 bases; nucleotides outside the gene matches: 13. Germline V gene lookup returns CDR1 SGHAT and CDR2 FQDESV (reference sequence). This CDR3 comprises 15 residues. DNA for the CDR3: TGTGCCAGCTTGGGGCCCAGGGGGCTAAGGACTGAAGCTTTCTTT. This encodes CASLGPRGLRTEAFF. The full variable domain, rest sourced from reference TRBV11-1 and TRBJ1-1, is EAEVAQSPRYKITEKSQAVAFWCDPISGHATLYWYRQILGQGPELLVQFQDESVVDDSQLPKDRFSAERLKGVDSTLKIQPAELGDSAMYLCASLGPRGLRTEAFFGQGTRLTVV.

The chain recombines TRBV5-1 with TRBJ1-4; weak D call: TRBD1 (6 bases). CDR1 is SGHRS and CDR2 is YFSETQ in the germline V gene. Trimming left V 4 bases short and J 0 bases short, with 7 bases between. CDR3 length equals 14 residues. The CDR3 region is CASSRTATNEKLFF. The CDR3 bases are TGCGCCAGCAGCCGGACAGCAACTAATGAAAAACTGTTTTTT.